This TCR beta chain was identified in a study of memory CD4+ T cells and cytomegalovirus serostatus. The sort gate was single viable CD3+CD4+CD8-CD45RO+ cells for memory CD4+ T cells. Donors' CMV status reflects serum IgG against pp150, pp28, p38, p52. General observations from the study: CD4+ memory repertoires contained about 40% of the 164 reported CMV TCRbeta sequences. Repertoires predicted CMV serostatus with median bootstrapped AUC of about 0.96.

Remarks on this clone: Antigen specificity is unknown.

As processed by the authors: Out-of-frame sequences were removed, leaving roughly 2,200,000 distinct TCRbeta sequences. Using immunoSEQ multiplex PCR, the repertoire was profiled, and TCRdb retains in-frame clones only, with some absent. Clonal size and the V and J genes are those of that table, whereas D and trimming came from the DNA. The table has roughly 48,000 clones, around 83% seen once. The receptor's source is an adult in good health and CMV-seropositive. Source material: memory CD4+ T cells from blood.

The chain's CDR3 is CASSPTHGWLYGYTF. In DNA, the CDR3 is TGTGCCAGCAGTCCGACACACGGATGGCTTTATGGCTACACCTTC. This rearrangement joins TRBV6-5 to TRBJ1-2; unclear D gene. This CDR3 contains 15 residues. Germline assignment: CDR1 MNHEY and CDR2 SVGAGI. Trimming took off 5 bases at V and 5 bases at J, with 18 bases between the two ends.